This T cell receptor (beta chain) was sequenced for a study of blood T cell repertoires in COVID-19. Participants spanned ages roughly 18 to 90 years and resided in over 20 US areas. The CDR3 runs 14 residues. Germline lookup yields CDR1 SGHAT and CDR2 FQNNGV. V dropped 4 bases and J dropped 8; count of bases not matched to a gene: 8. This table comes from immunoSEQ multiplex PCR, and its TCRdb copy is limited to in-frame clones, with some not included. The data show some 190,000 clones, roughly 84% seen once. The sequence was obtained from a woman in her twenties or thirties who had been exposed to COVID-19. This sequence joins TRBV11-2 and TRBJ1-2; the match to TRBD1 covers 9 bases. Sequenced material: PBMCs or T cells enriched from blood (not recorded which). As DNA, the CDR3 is TGTGCCAGCAGCTACCGCGACAGGGGGAACGGCTACACCTTC. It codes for CASSYRDRGNGYTF. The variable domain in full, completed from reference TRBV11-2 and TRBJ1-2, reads EAGVAQSPRYKIIEKRQSVAFWCNPISGHATLYWYQQILGQGPKLLIQFQNNGVVDDSQLPKDRFSAERLKGVDSTLKIQPAKLEDSAVYLCASSYRDRGNGYTFGSGTRLTVV.